This TCR beta chain was identified in a study of T-cell memory formation after mild COVID-19. Study background: Among the donors, TCR clusters were largely specific to each donor. General study findings and limits: There was a balanced CD4/CD8 profile in clones contracting day 15 to 85, and later expanders leaned CD4+. Cross-reactive memory seemingly joined, as some responding clones were found in pre-infection memory.

CDR1 is SGHVS and CDR2 is FNYEAQ in the germline V gene. CDR3 length equals 15 residues. For this clonotype: What it binds is unknown. One end of the junction fails to match germline, which may point to a read error.

5'RACE with constant-segment primers yielded barcoded, UMI-tagged TCR alpha and TCR beta cDNA libraries. Using its own MiXCR run on the 5' RACE reads, TCRdb lists one record per CDR3 protein. In the table there are about 350,000 distinct CDR3 sequences, 20% to 25% of which are singletons. This clonotype was obtained from a man aged 18 to 29 who had mild COVID-19 (a few samples of this study predate the infection). Cell type and time point are not known. What was sequenced was PBMCs or a T cell subset sorted from them (not recorded which). This chain connects TRBV7-6 to TRBJ1-5; 12 bases agree with TRBD1. DNA for the CDR3: TGTGCCAACAGCGATGGGACAGGGGGCCTTCAGCCCCAGCATTTT. Its translation: CANSDGTGGLQPQHF. Full variable domain (missing parts from reference TRBV7-6 and TRBJ1-5): GAGVSQSPRYKVTKRGQDVALRCDPISGHVSLYWYRQALGQGPEFLTYFNYEAQQDKSGLPNDRFSAERPEGSISTLTIQRTEQRDSAMYRCANSDGTGGLQPQHFGDGTRLSIL.